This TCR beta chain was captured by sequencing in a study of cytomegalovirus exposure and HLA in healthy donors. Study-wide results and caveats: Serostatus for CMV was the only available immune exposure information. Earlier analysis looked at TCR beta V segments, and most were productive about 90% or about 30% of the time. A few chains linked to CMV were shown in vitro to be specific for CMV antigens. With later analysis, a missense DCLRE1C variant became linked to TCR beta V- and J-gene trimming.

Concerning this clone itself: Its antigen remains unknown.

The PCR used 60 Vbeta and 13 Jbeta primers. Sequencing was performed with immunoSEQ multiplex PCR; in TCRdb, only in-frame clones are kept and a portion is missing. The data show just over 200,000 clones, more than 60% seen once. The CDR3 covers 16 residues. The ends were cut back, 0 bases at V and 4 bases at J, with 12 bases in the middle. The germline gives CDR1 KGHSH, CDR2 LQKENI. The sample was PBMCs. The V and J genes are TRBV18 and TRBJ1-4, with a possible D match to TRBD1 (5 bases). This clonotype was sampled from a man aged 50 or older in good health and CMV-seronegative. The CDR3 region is CASSPPVQVGNEKLFF. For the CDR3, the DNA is TGTGCCAGCTCACCACCCGTACAGGTAGGTAATGAAAAACTGTTTTTT.